The 26 T cell receptor beta chains in this list originate from one sample, sequenced in a study of siplizumab effects on memory and regulatory T cells. The data were produced by immunoSEQ multiplex PCR, yet TCRdb's version contains in-frame clones alone and is incomplete. The data hold approximately 100,000 clones, with about 91% observed a single time. The sample taken for sequencing was Tregs sorted from blood. The receptors stem from a human donor in good health.

This chain links TRBV30 with TRBJ2-5; TRBD1 agrees at 8 bases. This CDR3 comprises 14 residues. Trimming at V came to 2 bases and at J to 4 bases, leaving 6 bases not matched to a gene. Germline CDR1 is GTSNPN and CDR2 is SVGIG (reference sequence). CDR3 protein: CAWSQGQGGETQYF. As DNA, the CDR3 is TGTGCCTGGAGTCAAGGACAGGGAGGAGAGACCCAGTACTTC.

The chain carries TRBV6-1 and TRBJ1-5; D is possibly TRBD1 (5 bases). The CDR3 spans 15 residues. The V end lost 6 bases, the J end lost 5 bases, and 17 bases lay between the germline ends. The germline V gene encodes CDR1 MNHNS and CDR2 SASEGT. CDR3 nucleotide sequence: TGTGCCAGCAGGCAACCTAGCGGGGCTCATCAGCCCCAGCATTTT. It encodes CASRQPSGAHQPQHF.

The rearrangement uses TRBV18 and TRBJ1-5, with unresolved D. The CDR3 runs 13 residues. V was cut by 2 bases and J by 7 bases, with 9 bases left in between. CDR1 and CDR2 (germline): KGHSH, LQKENI. The DNA for the CDR3 is TGTGCCAGCTCACCAACTGGGAACCAGCCCCAGCATTTT. Translation gives CASSPTGNQPQHF.

The chain couples TRBV19 to TRBJ2-2; D may be TRBD1 or TRBD2 (9 bases each). The CDR3 runs 19 residues. Germline CDR1 reads LNHDA; CDR2 reads SQIVND (reference sequence). V was shortened by 8 bases and J by 3 bases, with 28 bases between the two germline ends. CDR3 protein: CASGQGWVAGDVDTGELFF. The CDR3 nucleotides read TGTGCCAGTGGACAGGGGTGGGTAGCGGGAGATGTAGACACCGGGGAGCTGTTTTTT.

With respect to this clone: At one of its ends the junction is not consistent with the germline gene, which may arise from a read error. The rearrangement uses TRBV7-8 and TRBJ1-1; D may be TRBD1 (6 bases). The CDR3 length is 14 residues. Germline V gene lookup returns CDR1 SGHVS and CDR2 FQNEAQ. For the CDR3, the DNA is TGTGCCAGCAGTTTAGGACAGTTTAACACTGAAGCTTTCTTT. Its protein is CASSLGQFNTEAFF.

The CDR3 loop reads CASSLSPTWAAQYF. The CDR3 DNA reads as TGTGCCAGCAGTTTATCACCGACCTGGGCAGCGCAGTATTTT. The V call is TRBV27, the J call TRBJ2-3, with D hard to call. Trimming pared 0 bases from V and 10 bases from J, leaving 14 bases between. This CDR3 comprises 14 residues. The germline CDR1 and CDR2 sequences are MNHEY and SMNVEV (reference sequence).

CDR3 coding DNA: TGTGCCAGCACCACGACTAGCGGGGGCGAGCAGTACTTC. The encoded protein is CASTTTSGGEQYF. This chain connects TRBV28 to TRBJ2-7, with 12 bases identical to TRBD2. Per the germline V gene, CDR1 is MDHEN and CDR2 is SYDVKM. V lost 7 bases, J lost 6 bases, and 4 bases stayed unmatched. This CDR3 contains 13 residues.

The chain recombines TRBV6-5 with TRBJ2-2, with 8 positions matching TRBD1. Germline lookup yields CDR1 MNHEY and CDR2 SVGAGI. Trimming at V came to 7 bases and at J to 3 bases, leaving 7 bases not matched to a gene. The CDR3 has 15 amino acids. CDR3 loop: CASTARTGYTGELFF. CDR3 nucleotides: TGTGCCAGCACAGCGAGGACAGGGTACACCGGGGAGCTGTTTTTT.

CDR3 bases: TGCGCCAGCAGCTCCGTTGCCGAACCCTCCTACGAGCAGTACTTC. As protein: CASSSVAEPSYEQYF. V is TRBV5-1 and J is TRBJ2-7; the D is unclear. CDR3 length: 15 residues. V gave up 3 bases and J gave up 0 bases, with 13 bases separating them. Germline V gene lookup returns CDR1 SGHRS and CDR2 YFSETQ.

This sequence joins TRBV30 and TRBJ2-5, with TRBD2 matching 13 bases. Germline-derived CDR1 and CDR2 are GTSNPN and SVGIG (reference sequence). The J segment lost 4 bases and the V segment lost 4 bases, leaving 6 bases of the junction unmatched. CDR3 length: 15 residues. The CDR3 protein is CAWKGTSGKRETQYF. As DNA, the CDR3 is TGTGCCTGGAAAGGGACTAGCGGGAAAAGAGAGACCCAGTACTTC.

The chain couples TRBV10-3 to TRBJ1-1; D is unclear. The CDR3 consists of 12 residues. The germline gives CDR1 ENHRY, CDR2 SYGVKD. The V end lost 6 bases, the J end lost 5 bases, and 10 bases lay between the germline ends. CDR3 sequence reads: CAIRDRGTEAFF. The CDR3 bases are TGTGCCATCAGAGACCGGGGAACTGAAGCTTTCTTT.

The chain couples TRBV7-9 to TRBJ2-1, with D possibly TRBD1 on 5 matching bases. Deletions cut 6 bases from V and 8 bases from J, with 11 bases between. Germline V gene data show CDR1 as SEHNR and CDR2 as FQNEAQ (reference sequence). The CDR3 extends over 12 amino acids. The CDR3 sequence: CASRSRGDEQFF. CDR3 DNA: TGTGCCAGCAGGTCAAGGGGCGATGAGCAGTTCTTC.

Comment on this clone: An end of the junction differs from the germline gene, which may be a read error. The V gene is TRBV7-3, the J gene TRBJ2-1; 10 nucleotides match TRBD2. The CDR3 sequence is 15 residues long. The V gene's germline CDR1 is SGHTA and CDR2 FQGTGA. The CDR3 region has the DNA TGTGCCAGCAGATTAACAGCGGGAGGGTTCAATGAGCAGTTCTTC. It encodes CASRLTAGGFNEQFF.

The chain couples TRBV7-9 to TRBJ2-7, with 14 bases that match TRBD2. The germline CDR1 and CDR2 sequences are SEHNR and FQNEAQ (reference sequence). The CDR3 runs 14 residues. V was clipped by 5 bases and J by 6 bases; unmatched bases: 3. CDR3 residues: CASSPGLAGGEQYF. CDR3 coding DNA: TGTGCCAGCAGCCCAGGACTAGCGGGAGGCGAGCAGTACTTC.

The CDR3 here is CASSEVGRGRHYEQYF. In DNA form, the CDR3 reads TGTGCCAGCAGTGAAGTGGGCAGGGGGCGGCACTACGAGCAGTACTTC. The chain employs TRBV6-1 and TRBJ2-7; 8 positions match TRBD1. With V trimmed by 1 base and J by 3 bases, 8 bases remained unmatched. Germline CDR1 and CDR2: MNHNS and SASEGT. This CDR3 has 16 residues.

The J gene is TRBJ2-7, the V gene TRBV13; TRBD1 or TRBD2 may be the D gene (5 bases each). This CDR3 is 15 amino acids long. Between the trimmed V and J ends, which lost 4 bases and 1 base, there was a span of 14 bases. CDR1 and CDR2 from the germline V gene are PRHDT and FYEKMQ (reference sequence). The DNA of the CDR3 is TGTGCCAGCAGCTCGAACCGGGACCGGTCCTACGAGCAGTACTTC. It specifies CASSSNRDRSYEQYF.

This clone appeared once. V usage is TRBV4-1 and J usage is TRBJ2-3, with 8 bases lining up with TRBD2. This CDR3 is 14 amino acids long. The germline V gene has CDR1 MGHRA and CDR2 YSYEKL. The V gene end was trimmed by 7 bases and the J gene end by 2 bases; junction bases not matched to a gene: 5. CDR3: CASTRLANTDTQYF. As DNA, the CDR3 is TGCGCCAGCACGAGACTAGCGAACACAGATACGCAGTATTTT.

This chain joins TRBV11-1 and TRBJ2-7; 9 nucleotides align to TRBD2. The V segment lost 5 bases and the J segment 3 bases; nucleotides outside the gene matches: 11. The CDR3 has 16 amino acids. Per germline, CDR1 SGHAT and CDR2 FQDESV (reference sequence). DNA of the CDR3: TGTGCCAGCAGCCATTTAGCGGGAGTTAAAATCTACGAGCAGTACTTC. It is translated as CASSHLAGVKIYEQYF.

The rearrangement links TRBV20-1 to TRBJ2-7; D ambiguous. The CDR3 is 11 residues long. V gave up 7 bases and J gave up 5 bases, with 12 bases separating them. Germline CDR1 and CDR2: DFQATT and SNEGSKA (reference sequence). The DNA for the CDR3 is TGCAGTGTCCCCACCGCGCACGAGCAGTACTTC. This codes for CSVPTAHEQYF.

This chain uses TRBV6-6 with TRBJ2-5, with 7 nucleotides matching TRBD1. CDR3 length: 15 residues. Germline V CDR1 and CDR2: MNHNY, SVGAGI (reference sequence). V gave up 6 bases and J gave up 0 bases; unmatched junction bases: 7. The CDR3 is CASRIGGKYQETQYF. The CDR3 DNA reads TGTGCCAGCAGAATAGGGGGCAAGTACCAAGAGACCCAGTACTTC.

The chain is built from TRBV29-1 and TRBJ2-7, with a tentative D call TRBD1 (6 bases). This CDR3 spans 14 amino acids. Germline CDR1 reads SQVTM; CDR2 reads ANQGSEA. V was pared by 7 bases and J by 1 base, with 17 bases between. The CDR3: CSAKTGGNSYEQYF. The CDR3 DNA sequence: TGCAGCGCGAAGACAGGAGGAAATTCCTACGAGCAGTACTTC.

V and J are TRBV19 and TRBJ2-3, with D hard to call. The germline V gene has CDR1 LNHDA and CDR2 SQIVND (reference sequence). The CDR3 runs to 16 residues. Trimming took off 4 bases at V and 4 bases at J, with 18 bases between the two ends. CDR3 coding DNA: TGTGCCAGTAGTAAGACGGGCACTGGTGGGTCAGATACGCAGTATTTT. Protein product: CASSKTGTGGSDTQYF.

This clone showed up just once. The chain is built from TRBV5-1 and TRBJ2-5; TRBD2 is a possible D gene (7 bases). V was cut by 4 bases and J by 5 bases, with 18 bases left in between. The CDR3 is 15 amino acids. From germline, CDR1 is SGHRS and CDR2 YFSETQ. CDR3 region: CASSLGGAMGETQYF. The CDR3 nucleotides read TGCGCCAGCAGCCTGGGGGGGGCGATGGGTGAGACCCAGTACTTC.

The chain links TRBV7-9 to TRBJ2-1; TRBD2 matches 11 bases. The CDR3 extends over 16 amino acids. Germline lookup yields CDR1 SEHNR and CDR2 FQNEAQ (reference sequence). V shed 5 bases and J 3 bases; nucleotides not matched to a gene: 6. This CDR3 reads CASSRSGTSGYNEQFF. CDR3 DNA: TGTGCCAGCAGCAGATCCGGGACTAGCGGCTACAATGAGCAGTTCTTC.

This clone was seen just once. The chain carries TRBV7-9 and TRBJ2-4; 14 positions match TRBD2. Looked up from germline, CDR1 is SEHNR and CDR2 is FQNEAQ (reference sequence). This CDR3 contains 16 residues. Trimming removed 4 bases from V and 6 bases from J; junction bases left unmatched: 5. As DNA, the CDR3 is TGTGCCAGCAGCTCGGGACTAGCGGGAGTAGGAAACATTCAGTACTTC. It encodes CASSSGLAGVGNIQYF.

The chain links TRBV29-1 to TRBJ2-2, with 15 positions matching TRBD2. The length of the CDR3 is 18 residues. V trimming: 7 bases; J trimming: 4 bases; junction bases outside the gene matches: 13. In germline, CDR1 is SQVTM, CDR2 ANQGSEA. The CDR3 loop is CSAKGLAGGFWGTGELFF. The CDR3 region has the DNA TGCAGCGCAAAGGGACTAGCGGGAGGATTTTGGGGCACCGGGGAGCTGTTTTTT.